These 26 T cell receptor beta chains were all obtained from the same sample, sequenced in a study of sequential checkpoint blockade in melanoma. Treatment given: randomized to nivolumab then ipilimumab (arm A) or the reverse (arm B). Using immunoSEQ multiplex PCR, the repertoire was profiled, and TCRdb retains in-frame clones only, with some absent. The repertoire holds approximately 21,000 clones, roughly four fifths seen once, with about 9.9% in the top ten. Sequenced here: CD8+ T cells sorted from blood (inferred from file names), sampled from a patient given nivolumab and ipilimumab in sequence. These TCRs come from a human donor with melanoma.

The chain links TRBV6-5 to TRBJ2-7; TRBD2 agrees at 7 bases. CDR1 is MNHEY, CDR2 SVGAGI, per germline. CDR3 size: 13 residues. Trimming cost V 6 bases and J 3 bases; bases outside gene matches: 5. As DNA, the CDR3 is TGTGCCAGCAGAGGCGGGACTAACTACGAGCAGTACTTC. Its protein product is CASRGGTNYEQYF.

V usage is TRBV9 and J usage is TRBJ2-5, with 7 bases that match TRBD1. CDR1 SGDLS and CDR2 YYNGEE come from the germline V gene. Germline trimming cut 4 bases from V and 5 bases from J; bases unmatched to any gene: 11. This CDR3 region has 15 residues. Here the CDR3 reads CASSSWTGSRETQYF. CDR3 nucleotides: TGTGCCAGCAGCTCCTGGACAGGAAGTCGGGAGACCCAGTACTTC.

This clone was seen more than once but under ten times. The CDR3 DNA reads TGCGCCAGCAGCTTGGCCCCCCTTGGGAGGGCAGGGGAGCAGTTCTTC. Its translation: CASSLAPLGRAGEQFF. This sequence joins TRBV5-1 and TRBJ2-1, with TRBD2 matching over 7 bases. The ends lost 0 bases at V and 10 bases at J; junction bases unmatched: 13. Germline V gene data show CDR1 as SGHRS and CDR2 as YFSETQ. The CDR3 spans 16 residues.

The chain links TRBV18 to TRBJ1-1; D not resolved. CDR1 is KGHSH and CDR2 is LQKENI in the germline V gene. The V end lost 0 bases, the J end lost 0 bases, and 8 bases lay between the germline ends. The CDR3 length is 15 residues. The CDR3 DNA is TGTGCCAGCTCACCACCCGAGAGTTTGAACACTGAAGCTTTCTTT. The encoded protein is CASSPPESLNTEAFF.

This rearrangement joins TRBV5-1 to TRBJ2-5; possibly TRBD2 for D (6 bases). The CDR3 has 12 amino acids. Germline CDR1 and CDR2: SGHRS and YFSETQ. The V and J ends lost 5 bases and 4 bases respectively, with 9 bases between them. CDR3 DNA: TGCGCCAGCAGGGAAGCGGGAGAGACCCAGTACTTC. Translation gives CASREAGETQYF.

This clone was detected only a few times. The chain uses TRBV5-1 and TRBJ2-1; TRBD1 might be the D (6 bases). Germline-derived CDR1 and CDR2 are SGHRS and YFSETQ. The CDR3 is made up of 15 amino acids. Trimming left V 3 bases short and J 6 bases short, with 16 bases between. The CDR3 region has the DNA TGCGCCAGCAGCTCCCCGCAGGGGTTTGGCAATGAGCAGTTCTTC. It yields the protein CASSSPQGFGNEQFF.

The chain carries TRBV18 and TRBJ1-2; 7 positions match TRBD1. Trimming took 3 bases from V and 6 from J; bases not matched to a gene: 4. The CDR3 covers 13 residues. Germline values: CDR1 KGHSH, CDR2 LQKENI. CDR3 sequence: CASSPLTGNGYTF. CDR3 DNA sequence: TGTGCCAGCTCACCCCTGACAGGGAATGGCTACACCTTC.

This chain connects TRBV5-1 to TRBJ2-7, with a tentative D call TRBD2 (5 bases). The V end was cut by 4 bases, the J end by 0 bases, with 8 bases between. CDR3 length equals 13 residues. Germline-derived CDR1 and CDR2 are SGHRS and YFSETQ. CDR3 DNA sequence: TGCGCCAGCAGCCGGGAAAGCTCCTACGAGCAGTACTTC. Amino acid sequence: CASSRESSYEQYF.

The gene calls are TRBV7-9 and TRBJ1-5; TRBD1 is a possible D gene (6 bases). The CDR3 loop spans 14 amino acids. Trimming took 5 bases from V and 6 from J, leaving 14 bases between them. Germline V gene sequence: CDR1 SEHNR, CDR2 FQNEAQ (reference sequence). The CDR3 region is CASSPRGGGQPQHF. Written as DNA, the CDR3 is TGTGCCAGCAGCCCGCGGGGGGGCGGTCAGCCCCAGCATTTT.

The V gene is TRBV28, the J gene TRBJ2-3, with 8 bases that match TRBD2. The CDR3 length is 17 residues. The ends lost 5 bases at V and 1 base at J; junction bases unmatched: 11. Per germline, CDR1 MDHEN and CDR2 SYDVKM. The CDR3 spells CASSGRAGERGTDTQYF. CDR3 nucleotides: TGTGCCAGCAGTGGGAGAGCGGGAGAGAGGGGCACAGATACGCAGTATTTT.

This sequence joins TRBV27 and TRBJ1-5, with a possible D match to TRBD1 (6 bases). There are 15 residues in the CDR3. V was trimmed by 6 bases and J by 0 bases, leaving 12 bases between them. Looked up from germline, CDR1 is MNHEY and CDR2 is SMNVEV (reference sequence). The CDR3 DNA reads as TGTGCCAGCAGCCGAACAGGGTTTAGCAATCAGCCCCAGCATTTT. Amino acid sequence: CASSRTGFSNQPQHF.

With regard to this clone: At one end the junction does not follow the germline gene, possibly because of a read error. The V call is TRBV7-7, the J call TRBJ2-1; possibly TRBD1 for D (6 bases). The CDR3 consists of 12 residues. Per the germline V gene, CDR1 is SSHAT and CDR2 is FNYEAQ (reference sequence). Here the CDR3 DNA reads TGTGCTAGCAGTCCCCAGGGGAATGAGCAGTTCTTC. This gives the protein CASSPQGNEQFF. The whole variable domain, filled in from reference TRBV7-7 and TRBJ2-1, reads GAGVSQSPRYKVTKRGQDVTLRCDPISSHATLYWYQQALGQGPEFLTYFNYEAQPDKSGLPSDRFSAERPEGSISTLTIQRTEQRDSAMYRCASSPQGNEQFFGPGTRLTVL.

Only one count was recorded for this clone. This sequence joins TRBV7-9 and TRBJ1-1; 9 nucleotides line up with TRBD1. The germline CDR1 and CDR2 sequences are SEHNR and FQNEAQ (reference sequence). The CDR3 totals 18 residues. V was pared by 1 base and J by 0 bases, with 9 bases of the junction left unmatched. The chain's CDR3 is CASSLGYRGRWMNTEAFF. The CDR3 DNA reads TGTGCCAGCAGCTTAGGCTACAGGGGGCGTTGGATGAACACTGAAGCTTTCTTT.

This clone occurred once. This chain's CDR3 is CASSPPSAAYEQYF. In DNA, the CDR3 is TGTGCCAGCTCACCACCGTCGGCGGCCTACGAGCAGTACTTC. The V call is TRBV18, the J call TRBJ2-7; no firm D call. Germline-derived CDR1 and CDR2 are KGHSH and LQKENI. V lost 0 bases, J lost 2 bases, and 8 bases lay in between. The CDR3 is made up of 14 amino acids. Using reference TRBV18 and TRBJ2-7 for the parts outside the CDR3, the full variable domain is NAGVMQNPRHLVRRRGQEARLRCSPMKGHSHVYWYRQLPEEGLKFMVYLQKENIIDESGMPKERFSAEFPKEGPSILRIQQVVRGDSAAYFCASSPPSAAYEQYFGPGTRLTVT.

The CDR3, as DNA: TGTGCCAGCAGCTGGGACAGGAAATACGAGCAGTACTTC. Translation gives CASSWDRKYEQYF. The rearrangement uses TRBV5-8 and TRBJ2-7; 8 bases agree with TRBD1. Germline CDR1 reads SGHTS; CDR2 reads YDEGEE. This CDR3 contains 13 residues. The V gene end was trimmed by 3 bases and the J gene end by 4 bases; junction bases not matched to a gene: 3.

In this sample, this clone turned up once. This chain uses TRBV28 with TRBJ1-3; the D is unclear. CDR1 and CDR2 from the germline V gene are MDHEN and SYDVKM. V was clipped by 6 bases and J by 7 bases, with 13 bases between them. The CDR3 contains 13 residues. The CDR3 sequence is CASSGRERNTIYF. In DNA form, the CDR3 reads TGTGCCAGCAGCGGAAGGGAGAGGAACACCATATATTTT.

The V gene is TRBV19, the J gene TRBJ2-3; tentative D call: TRBD2 (6 bases). The germline V and J ends were trimmed by 5 bases and 1 base, with 10 bases remaining between them. Germline CDR1 LNHDA, CDR2 SQIVND (reference sequence). CDR3 length: 14 residues. The chain's CDR3 is CASSPQRGTDTQYF. The CDR3 region has the DNA TGTGCCAGTAGTCCCCAGCGGGGCACAGATACGCAGTATTTT.

V gene TRBV18 combines with J gene TRBJ1-1; D possibly corresponds to TRBD1 (6 bases). The length of the CDR3 is 14 residues. V lost 3 bases and J 5 bases, leaving 13 bases between the germline ends. The V gene's germline CDR1 is KGHSH and CDR2 LQKENI. CDR3 region: CASSPLDRRTEAFF. In DNA form, the CDR3 reads TGTGCCAGCTCACCCCTCGACAGGCGGACTGAAGCTTTCTTT.

V and J are TRBV19 and TRBJ1-3; TRBD1 might be the D (5 bases). The CDR3 runs to 13 residues. Germline V CDR1 and CDR2: LNHDA, SQIVND (reference sequence). The V end was cut by 4 bases, the J end by 2 bases, with 6 bases between. CDR3 nucleotides: TGTGCCAGTAGTAGGACAACTGGAAACACCATATATTTT. It encodes CASSRTTGNTIYF.

This clone was seen once. The CDR3, as DNA: TGTGCCAGCAGTCTCCGGGACAGGGTCAATCAGCCCCAGCATTTT. Protein product: CASSLRDRVNQPQHF. This chain uses TRBV6-6 with TRBJ1-5; 9 nucleotides match TRBD1. J lost 3 bases, V lost 5 bases, and 5 bases had no gene match. The germline CDR1 and CDR2 sequences are MNHNY and SVGAGI (reference sequence). The CDR3 sequence is 15 residues long.

The chain carries TRBV7-9 and TRBJ2-2; D possibly corresponds to TRBD2 (6 bases). CDR1 and CDR2 (germline): SEHNR, FQNEAQ (reference sequence). The V gene lost 5 bases and the J gene lost 4 bases, with 23 bases spanning the gap. The CDR3 totals 18 residues. CDR3 nucleotide sequence: TGTGCCAGCAGCCGAGTCGGGGGAGAGGGAACGAGCACCGGGGAGCTGTTTTTT. This sequence encodes CASSRVGGEGTSTGELFF.

The rearrangement joins TRBV5-1 to TRBJ2-7; D is perhaps TRBD2 (5 bases). The V end lost 0 bases, the J end lost 6 bases, and 7 bases lay between the germline ends. The V gene's germline CDR1 is SGHRS and CDR2 YFSETQ. The CDR3 is 12 amino acids. The CDR3: CASSLVRGEQYF. The CDR3, as DNA: TGCGCCAGCAGCTTGGTACGGGGCGAGCAGTACTTC.

On this clone itself: The sample has other DNA sequences that encode this CDR3 too. The CDR3 nucleotides are TGTGCCACCCAAAGGGGCGGGAGGCTAAATGAGCAGTTCTTC. Residues: CATQRGGRLNEQFF. The gene calls are TRBV15 and TRBJ2-1, with 8 bases identical to TRBD2. The CDR3 contains 14 residues. Germline CDR1 LNHNV, CDR2 YYDKDF (reference sequence). The J segment lost 7 bases and the V segment lost 8 bases, leaving 10 bases of the junction unmatched.

This clone was counted between two and nine times. CDR3 DNA sequence: TGTGCCAGCAGTGGCTATGGGAGCGGGGAGCTGTTTTTT. Protein: CASSGYGSGELFF. This chain connects TRBV2 to TRBJ2-2; TRBD2 might be the D (5 bases). Between the trimmed V and J ends, which lost 4 bases and 7 bases, there was a span of 10 bases. The CDR3 length is 13 residues. Germline V gene sequence: CDR1 SNHLY, CDR2 FYNNEI.

The chain employs TRBV4-3 and TRBJ2-3, with TRBD2 matching over 14 bases. The ends lost 1 base at V and 11 bases at J; junction bases unmatched: 2. This CDR3 is built from 14 residues. Per the germline V gene, CDR1 is LGHNA and CDR2 is YSLEER. The CDR3 protein is CASSQGTSGGMQYF. The CDR3 bases are TGCGCCAGCAGCCAAGGGACTAGCGGGGGGATGCAGTATTTT.

CDR3 coding DNA: TGTGCCAGCAGTCCTTCCGGGACTAGTCTCTACGAGCAGTACTTC. Protein product: CASSPSGTSLYEQYF. J is TRBJ2-7 and V is TRBV28, with 8 nucleotides matching TRBD2. Germline CDR1 and CDR2: MDHEN and SYDVKM. The CDR3 totals 15 residues. V dropped 5 bases and J dropped 3; count of bases not matched to a gene: 9.